This entry features one T cell receptor beta chain sequence. Its binding antigen is unknown. No much larger clone is present one base from it, and per-base qualities are unavailable. The germline ends are 15 bases apart after V is trimmed by 10 bases and J by 0 bases. The CDR3 holds 14 amino acids from the cysteine to the phenylalanine. Just CDR3 DNA is preserved here, 42 bases in frame from base 1. CDR1 MNHEY and CDR2 SMNVEV are derived from the germline V gene (reference sequence). This sample was included in a study of OX40 agonist ivuxolimab in advanced cancers. Concerning the study at large: Ivuxolimab was an agonistic, fully human IgG2 monoclonal antibody directed against OX40 (CD134), a costimulatory receptor. Intravenous ivuxolimab was administered to patients every 2 weeks at six dose levels: 0.01, 0.1, 0.3, 1.5, 3 and 10 mg/kg. Of the approximately 50 dose-escalation patients, hepatocellular carcinoma was present in around 20, melanoma in some 15, renal cell carcinoma in 9 and head and neck cancer in 9. A male proportion of approximately 83% and a mean age of roughly 55 years, ranging from roughly 23 to 90, were recorded for the dose-escalation cohort. Patients were allowed to have had prior anti-PD-1, anti-PD-L1 or anti-CTLA-4 therapy, and around 41% of the dose-escalation patients had previously received checkpoint inhibitors. Three dose-escalation patients achieved partial responses, one with hepatocellular carcinoma and two with cutaneous melanoma. The purpose of peripheral TCRbeta sequencing was to test whether ivuxolimab changed TCR sequence diversity and led to clonal T-cell expansion. The monotherapy dose-escalation portion (N of about 50 patients) of the phase I ivuxolimab trial is reported in the paper. Findings and caveats that apply to the study as a whole: Antigen specificity was not determined for the clonally expanded peripheral T cells. Low levels of normalized T-cell clonal expansion were also seen in some nonresponding patients. In the 0.1-3.0 mg/kg groups, partial responders were among the patients with the lowest normalized peripheral clonal expansion, particularly in CD8+ T cells. At doses of 0.1 to 3.0 mg/kg, clonal expansion of both CD4+ and CD8+ T cells in blood was seen between baseline and week 6. After ivuxolimab, CD8+ T cells had more expanded clones than CD4+ T cells on average.

To sequence the TCRbeta CDR3 region, genomic DNA was isolated from the sorted cells. The immunoSEQ Assay was used for sequencing of TCRbeta CDR3 regions. This is the immuneACCESS table as TCRdb keeps it, with only in-frame sequences that have V and J called. A part of the clones is gone; compared with another copy, unresolved V genes explain less than half, and the rest is unexplained. Here the sample has roughly 50,000 clones; 75% to 90% occur a single time. Together, the top ten hold approximately 13% of the sample. The trial excluded patients who had a history of autoimmune disease or who were on systemic immunosuppression. Peripheral blood for TCR sequencing was collected from all dose cohorts at baseline, on cycle 4 day 1, and on cycle 7 day 1. The samples were drawn from a first-in-human, open-label, multicenter phase I dose-escalation trial of ivuxolimab. The trial enrolled adults with locally advanced or metastatic head and neck squamous cell, hepatocellular, melanoma or renal cell carcinoma. CD4+ and CD8+ T cells were sorted separately from peripheral blood before TCR sequencing.

The TCR originated in an adult with an advanced solid tumor such as melanoma, head and neck, liver or kidney cancer. Material: CD4+ or CD8+ T cells sorted from blood, obtained in a trial of the OX40 agonist ivuxolimab. Recombination joined TRBV27 with TRBJ1-2; the D region possibly corresponds to TRBD1 (5 bases align). The nucleotide sequence reads as follows: TGTGCCACTCGTCCAGGGATGGCTAACTATGGCTACACCTTC. Translation gives CATRPGMANYGYTF.